This T cell receptor beta chain came from a study of blood T cell repertoires in COVID-19. Study overall: Nucleic acid was either cDNA or gDNA, and it came from T cells, B-cell-depleted T cells, or PBMCs.

This CDR3 has 15 residues. Germline CDR1 is SGHRS and CDR2 is YFSETQ. Trimming took 0 bases from V and 1 from J, leaving 10 bases between them. This clone was detected only a few times. Using immunoSEQ multiplex PCR, the repertoire was profiled, and TCRdb retains in-frame clones only, with some absent. The table lists over 120,000 clones, just over 85% of them singletons, with 4.3% in the top ten. The TCR sequence derives from a man between 45 and 60 years old who had recovered from COVID-19. The rearrangement uses TRBV5-1 and TRBJ1-1; tentative D call: TRBD1 (5 bases). Sample: PBMCs or T cells enriched from blood (not recorded which). CDR3 coding DNA: TGCGCCAGCAGCTTGGTTAGGGGAACGAACACTGAAGCTTTCTTT. It encodes CASSLVRGTNTEAFF.